The subject of this entry is one TCR beta chain. In germline, CDR1 is MNHEY, CDR2 SMNVEV (reference sequence). Between the trimmed V and J ends, which lost 6 bases and 0 bases, there was a span of 14 bases. The CDR3 consists of 15 residues. The sample originates from a study of blood T cell repertoires in COVID-19. Study background: Samples came from the United States, Italy and Spain, spanning acute and convalescent COVID-19. Sources were T cells, B-cell-depleted T cells, or PBMCs; the material itself was cDNA or gDNA.

Per the original data handling: Amplified reference gene primers provided the basis for estimating nucleated cell counts. Measured with immunoSEQ multiplex PCR; TCRdb has only the in-frame clones, and not every one. V, J and clone size were drawn from that table, and D and trimming were deduced from the DNA. The data hold about 180,000 clones, with more than 85% observed a single time. Seattle patients were enrolled while actively infected and followed longitudinally. The TCR was taken from a man in his 60s with COVID-19, enrolled during active disease. The V call is TRBV27, the J call TRBJ1-2, with a tentative D call TRBD1 (6 bases). The material sequenced was peripheral blood. CDR3 amino acids: CASRNSGAPNYGYTF. CDR3 bases: TGTGCCAGCAGAAACTCAGGGGCCCCTAACTATGGCTACACCTTC.